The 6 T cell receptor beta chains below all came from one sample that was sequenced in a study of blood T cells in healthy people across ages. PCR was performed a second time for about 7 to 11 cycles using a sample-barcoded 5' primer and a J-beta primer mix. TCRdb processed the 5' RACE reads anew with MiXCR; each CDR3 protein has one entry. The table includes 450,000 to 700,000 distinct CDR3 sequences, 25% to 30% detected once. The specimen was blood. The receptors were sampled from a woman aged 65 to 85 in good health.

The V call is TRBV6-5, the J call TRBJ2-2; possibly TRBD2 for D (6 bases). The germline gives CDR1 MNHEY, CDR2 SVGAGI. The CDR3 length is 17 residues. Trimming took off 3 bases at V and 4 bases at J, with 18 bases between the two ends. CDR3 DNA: TGTGCCAGCAGTTATATAGCGGCAACCCCGGGCACCGGGGAGCTGTTTTTT. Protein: CASSYIAATPGTGELFF.

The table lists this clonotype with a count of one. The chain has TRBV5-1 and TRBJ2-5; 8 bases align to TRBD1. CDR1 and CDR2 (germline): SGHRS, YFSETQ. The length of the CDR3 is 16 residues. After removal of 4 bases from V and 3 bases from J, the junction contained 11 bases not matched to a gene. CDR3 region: CASSSTTGDLKETQYF. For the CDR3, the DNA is TGCGCCAGCAGCAGTACGACAGGGGACCTGAAAGAGACCCAGTACTTC.

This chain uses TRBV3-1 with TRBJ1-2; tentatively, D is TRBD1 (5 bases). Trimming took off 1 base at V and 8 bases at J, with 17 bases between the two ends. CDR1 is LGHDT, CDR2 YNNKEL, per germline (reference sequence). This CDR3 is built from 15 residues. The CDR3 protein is CASSQANRNKGGYTF. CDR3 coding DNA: TGTGCCAGCAGCCAAGCGAACAGGAATAAGGGCGGCTACACCTTC.

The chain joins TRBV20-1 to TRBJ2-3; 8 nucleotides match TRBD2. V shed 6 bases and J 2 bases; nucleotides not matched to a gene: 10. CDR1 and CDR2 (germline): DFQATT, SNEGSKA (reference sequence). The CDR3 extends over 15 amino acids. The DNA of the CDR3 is TGCAGTGCCGGCACCCCGGGGGGGTCCACAGATACGCAGTATTTT. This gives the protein CSAGTPGGSTDTQYF.

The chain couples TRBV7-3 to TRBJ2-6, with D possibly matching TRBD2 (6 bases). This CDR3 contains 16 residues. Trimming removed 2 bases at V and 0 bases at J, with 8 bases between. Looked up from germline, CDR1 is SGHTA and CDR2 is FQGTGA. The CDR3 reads CASSLPGDSGANVLTF. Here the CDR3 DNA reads TGTGCCAGCAGCTTACCGGGAGACTCTGGGGCCAACGTCCTGACTTTC.

The CDR3 DNA sequence: TGTGCCAGCAGTTATCTAATTGGGGGGCGCTTACCTGAGCAGTTCTTC. It is translated as CASSYLIGGRLPEQFF. This sequence joins TRBV6-5 and TRBJ2-5, with D possibly being TRBD1 or TRBD2 (6 bases each). Near its end, the DNA agrees better with TRBJ2-1, so the J call may be wrong. Germline V CDR1 and CDR2: MNHEY, SVGAGI. The CDR3 runs to 16 residues.